This TCR beta chain stems from a study of blood T cell repertoires in COVID-19. Study details: T cells, B-cell-depleted T cells, or PBMCs provided the cDNA or gDNA that served as material.

Per the original methods: Amplifying reference gene primers gave estimates of nucleated cell counts. Sequencing used immunoSEQ multiplex PCR; TCRdb keeps in-frame clones, though not all of them. The D gene and trimming were derived from the DNA, and the V and J assignments and clone size from that table. The repertoire holds 75,000 to 100,000 clones, with around 87% as singletons. The receptor was isolated from a human donor in a cohort sampled during active COVID-19. The sample comprised peripheral blood.

CDR3 region: CASTGQVLLEQYF. The DNA for the CDR3 is TGTGCCAGCACCGGACAGGTCCTACTCGAGCAGTACTTC. The rearrangement links TRBV12-3 or TRBV12-4 to TRBJ2-7; TRBD1 aligns across 7 bases. Trimming removed 7 bases from V and 6 bases from J; junction bases left unmatched: 9. The CDR3 totals 13 residues.